This T cell receptor beta chain was obtained from a study of T cell repertoires in cytomegalovirus infection (dated by TCRdb to the late 2010s). Background for the entire study: Donor HLA type was relevant to the analysis, as public TCR beta signatures indicated carriage of CMV infection together with the matching HLA type.

This clonotype was counted once. Its antigen is not yet known. Base quality data are lacking; no much larger clone is found one base away. One read offers little support. What the study reported, not specific to this receptor: The ex vivo response was dominated by HLA-C-restricted CMV-specific TCR beta clonotypes, and the single most frequent clonotype in two of eight donors was supplied by these HLA-C-restricted clonotypes. In both this cohort and an independent cohort of under 450 donors, the cumulative frequency of public TCR beta family members distinguished carriers of CMV infection plus the relevant HLA type.

The CDR3 spans 14 residues, from the cysteine through the phenylalanine. This entry keeps only the CDR3 DNA: 42 bases, framed from base 1. For CDR1 and CDR2, the germline V gene lists MNHEY and SVGEGT. V is reduced by 6 bases and J by 6 bases, leaving a spacing of 17 bases between them. Sequenced on an Illumina HiSeq 1500. TCRdb applied fastp at Q25 and MiXCR to the public reads, then kept only in-frame beta chains. A single entry per CDR3 protein holds the most common genes and DNA from its merged rows. The sample contains 300,000 to 400,000 distinct CDR3 sequences, 15% to 20% of them found a single time. The ten largest clones take up 8.5% to 10% of the sample.

The sequence joins TRBV6-2 or TRBV6-3 to TRBJ1-1, with the D gene not clear enough to name. The sample was PBMCs. This sequence was found in a human donor in good health (CMV status not recorded). Some clones in this sample may be carry-over from other donors' samples. The CDR3 amino acid sequence is: CASRYRAGSSEAFF. The nucleotides read TGTGCCAGCAGATATCGGGCCGGATCATCTGAAGCTTTCTTT.